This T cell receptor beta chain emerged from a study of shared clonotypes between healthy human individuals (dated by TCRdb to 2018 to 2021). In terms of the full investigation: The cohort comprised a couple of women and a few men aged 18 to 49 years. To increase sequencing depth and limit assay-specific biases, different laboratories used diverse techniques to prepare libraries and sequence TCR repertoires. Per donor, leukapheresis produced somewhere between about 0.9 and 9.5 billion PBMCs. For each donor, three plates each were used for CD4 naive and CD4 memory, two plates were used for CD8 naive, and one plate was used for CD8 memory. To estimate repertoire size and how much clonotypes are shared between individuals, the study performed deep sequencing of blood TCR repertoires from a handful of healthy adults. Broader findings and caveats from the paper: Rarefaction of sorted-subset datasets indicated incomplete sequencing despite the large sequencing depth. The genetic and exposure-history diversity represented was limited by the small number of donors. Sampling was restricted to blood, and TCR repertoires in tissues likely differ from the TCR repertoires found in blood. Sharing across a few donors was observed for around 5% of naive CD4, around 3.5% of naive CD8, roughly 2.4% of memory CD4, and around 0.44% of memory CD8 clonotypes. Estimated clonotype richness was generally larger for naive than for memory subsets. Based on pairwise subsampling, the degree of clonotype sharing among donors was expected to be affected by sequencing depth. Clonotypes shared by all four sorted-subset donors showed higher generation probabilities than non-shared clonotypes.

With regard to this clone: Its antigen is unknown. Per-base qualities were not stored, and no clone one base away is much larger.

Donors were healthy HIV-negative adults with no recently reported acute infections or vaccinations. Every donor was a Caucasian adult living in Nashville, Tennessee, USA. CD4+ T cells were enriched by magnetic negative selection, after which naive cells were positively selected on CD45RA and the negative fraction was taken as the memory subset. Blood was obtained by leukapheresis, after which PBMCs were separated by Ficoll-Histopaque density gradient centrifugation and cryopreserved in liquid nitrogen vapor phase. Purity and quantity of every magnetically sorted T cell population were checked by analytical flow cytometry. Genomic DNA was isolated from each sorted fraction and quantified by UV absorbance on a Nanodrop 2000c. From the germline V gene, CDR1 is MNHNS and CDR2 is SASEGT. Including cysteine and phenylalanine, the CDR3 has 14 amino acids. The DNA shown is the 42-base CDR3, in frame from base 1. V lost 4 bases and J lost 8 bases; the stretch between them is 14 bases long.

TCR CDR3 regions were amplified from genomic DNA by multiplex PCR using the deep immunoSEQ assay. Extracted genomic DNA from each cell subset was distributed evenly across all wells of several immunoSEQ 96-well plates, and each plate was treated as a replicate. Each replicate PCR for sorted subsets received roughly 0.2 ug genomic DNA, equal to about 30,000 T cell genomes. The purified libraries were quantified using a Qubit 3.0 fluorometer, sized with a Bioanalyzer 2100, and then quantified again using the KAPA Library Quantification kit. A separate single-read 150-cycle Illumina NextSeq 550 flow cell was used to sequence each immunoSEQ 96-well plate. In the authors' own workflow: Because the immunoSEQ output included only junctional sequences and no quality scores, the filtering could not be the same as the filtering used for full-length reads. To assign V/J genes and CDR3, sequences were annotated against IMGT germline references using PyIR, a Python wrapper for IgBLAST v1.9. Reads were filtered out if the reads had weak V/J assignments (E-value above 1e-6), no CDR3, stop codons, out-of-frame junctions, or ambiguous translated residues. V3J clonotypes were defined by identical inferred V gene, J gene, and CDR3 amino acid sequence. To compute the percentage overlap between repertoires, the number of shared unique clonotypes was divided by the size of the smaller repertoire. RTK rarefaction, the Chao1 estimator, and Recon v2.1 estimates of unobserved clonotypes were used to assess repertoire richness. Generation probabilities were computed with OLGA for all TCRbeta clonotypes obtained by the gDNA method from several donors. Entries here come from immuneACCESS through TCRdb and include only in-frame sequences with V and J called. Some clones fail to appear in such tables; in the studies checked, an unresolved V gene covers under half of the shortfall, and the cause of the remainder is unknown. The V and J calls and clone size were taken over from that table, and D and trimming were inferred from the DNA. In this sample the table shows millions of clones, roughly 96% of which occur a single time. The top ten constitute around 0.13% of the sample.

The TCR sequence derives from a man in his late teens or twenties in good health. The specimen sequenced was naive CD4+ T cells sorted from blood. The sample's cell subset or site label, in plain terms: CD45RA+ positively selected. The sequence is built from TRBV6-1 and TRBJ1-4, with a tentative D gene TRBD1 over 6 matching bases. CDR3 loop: CASSAGGQVEKLFF. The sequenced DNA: TGTGCCAGCAGTGCTGGGGGCCAGGTAGAAAAACTGTTTTTT.